This T cell receptor (beta chain) was identified in a study of shared clonotypes between healthy human individuals. This CDR3 spans 17 amino acids. Trimming removed 0 bases from V and 6 bases from J, with 17 bases in between. Germline assignment: CDR1 LGHNA and CDR2 YSLEER. Study-wide points: The naive CD4 repertoires of several donors were compared, and approximately 5% of clonotypes were shared. Unshared clonotypes carried lower generation probabilities than those common to all four donors.

In regard to this clone: The antigen is not known.

The run depth of the assay was deep. Produced via immunoSEQ multiplex PCR; TCRdb's table is partial and in-frame only. The table includes approximately 980,000 clones, about three quarters detected once. Sequences were obtained from memory CD4+ T cells sorted from blood. Specified subset: CD45RA-negative fraction. The TCR originated in a young man in good health. The J gene is TRBJ1-4, the V gene TRBV4-3; D might be TRBD1 (5 bases). CDR3 bases: TGCGCCAGCAGCCAAGATTCGACAGCCCTATCCTATGAAAAACTGTTTTTT. Its protein is CASSQDSTALSYEKLFF.